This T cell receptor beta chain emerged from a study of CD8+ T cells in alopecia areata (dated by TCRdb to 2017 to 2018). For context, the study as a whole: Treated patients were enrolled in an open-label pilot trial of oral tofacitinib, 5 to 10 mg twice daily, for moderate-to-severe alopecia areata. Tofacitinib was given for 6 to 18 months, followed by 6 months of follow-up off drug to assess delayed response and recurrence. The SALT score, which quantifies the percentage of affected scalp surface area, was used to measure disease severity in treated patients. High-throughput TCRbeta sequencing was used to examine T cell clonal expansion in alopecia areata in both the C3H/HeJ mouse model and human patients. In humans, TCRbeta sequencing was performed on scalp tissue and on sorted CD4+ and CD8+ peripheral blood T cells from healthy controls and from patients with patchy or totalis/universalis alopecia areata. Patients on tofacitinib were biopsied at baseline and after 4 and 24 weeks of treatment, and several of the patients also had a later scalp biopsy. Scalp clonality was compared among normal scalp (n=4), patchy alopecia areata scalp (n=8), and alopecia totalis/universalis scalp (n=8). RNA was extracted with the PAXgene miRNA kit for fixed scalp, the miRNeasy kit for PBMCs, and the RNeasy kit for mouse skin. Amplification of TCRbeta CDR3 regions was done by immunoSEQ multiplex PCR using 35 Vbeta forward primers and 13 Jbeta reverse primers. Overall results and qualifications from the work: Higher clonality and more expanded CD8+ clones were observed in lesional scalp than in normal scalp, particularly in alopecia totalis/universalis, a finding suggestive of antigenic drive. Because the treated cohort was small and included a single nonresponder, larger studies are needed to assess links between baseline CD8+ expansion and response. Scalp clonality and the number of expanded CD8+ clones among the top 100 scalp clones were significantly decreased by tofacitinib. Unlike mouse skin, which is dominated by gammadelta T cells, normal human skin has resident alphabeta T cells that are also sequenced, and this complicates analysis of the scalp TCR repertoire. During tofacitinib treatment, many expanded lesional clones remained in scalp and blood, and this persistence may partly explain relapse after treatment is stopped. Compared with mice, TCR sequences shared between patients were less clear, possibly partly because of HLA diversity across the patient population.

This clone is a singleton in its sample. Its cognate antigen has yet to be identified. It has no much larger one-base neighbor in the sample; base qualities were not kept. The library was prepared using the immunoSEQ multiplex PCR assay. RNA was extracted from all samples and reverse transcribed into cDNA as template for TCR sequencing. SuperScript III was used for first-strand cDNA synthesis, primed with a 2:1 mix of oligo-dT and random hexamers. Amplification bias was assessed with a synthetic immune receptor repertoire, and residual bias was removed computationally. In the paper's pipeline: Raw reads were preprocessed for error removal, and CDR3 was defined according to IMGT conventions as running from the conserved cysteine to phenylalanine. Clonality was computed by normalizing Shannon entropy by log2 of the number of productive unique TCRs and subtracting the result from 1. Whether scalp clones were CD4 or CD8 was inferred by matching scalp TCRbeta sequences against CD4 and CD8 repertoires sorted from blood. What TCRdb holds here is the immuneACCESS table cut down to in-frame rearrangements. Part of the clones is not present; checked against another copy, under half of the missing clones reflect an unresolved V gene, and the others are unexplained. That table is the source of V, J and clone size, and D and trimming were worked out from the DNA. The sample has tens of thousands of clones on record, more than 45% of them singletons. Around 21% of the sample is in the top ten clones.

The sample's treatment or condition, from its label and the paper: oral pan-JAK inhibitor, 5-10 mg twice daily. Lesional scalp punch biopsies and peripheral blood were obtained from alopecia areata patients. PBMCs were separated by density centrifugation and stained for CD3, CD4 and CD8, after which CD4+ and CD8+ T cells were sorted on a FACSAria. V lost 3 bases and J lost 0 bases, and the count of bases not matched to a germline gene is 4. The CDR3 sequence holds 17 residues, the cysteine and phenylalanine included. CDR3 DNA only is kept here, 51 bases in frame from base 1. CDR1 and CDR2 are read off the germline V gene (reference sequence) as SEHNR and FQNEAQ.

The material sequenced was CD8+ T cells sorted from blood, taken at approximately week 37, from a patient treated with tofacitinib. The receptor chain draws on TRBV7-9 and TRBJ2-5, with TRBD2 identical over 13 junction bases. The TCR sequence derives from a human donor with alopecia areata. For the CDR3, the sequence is CASSFGGLAGYQETQYF. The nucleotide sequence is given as TGTGCCAGCAGCTTTGGGGGACTAGCGGGGTACCAAGAGACCCAGTACTTC.